The present T cell receptor (beta chain) was sequenced within a study of cytomegalovirus exposure and HLA in healthy donors. General observations from the study: The likely explanation for a cluster of highly shared sequence variants was sequencing artifact.

The study ran its PCR with 60 Vbeta and 13 Jbeta primers. Produced via immunoSEQ multiplex PCR; TCRdb's table is partial and in-frame only. The sample records some 190,000 clones, approximately 70% being singletons. On this clone itself: What it recognizes is unknown.

After removal of 5 bases from V and 0 bases from J, the junction contained 12 bases not matched to a gene. CDR1 and CDR2 (germline): LNHDA, SQIVND (reference sequence). CDR3 length: 18 amino acids. This TCR derives from a woman in her twenties or thirties in good health and CMV-seropositive. The sample consisted of PBMCs. The genes are TRBV19 and TRBJ2-4; 8 positions match TRBD1. The chain's CDR3 is CASSHGQGKGLAKNIQYF. The CDR3 nucleotides read TGTGCCAGTAGTCATGGACAGGGAAAGGGGTTAGCCAAAAACATTCAGTACTTC.